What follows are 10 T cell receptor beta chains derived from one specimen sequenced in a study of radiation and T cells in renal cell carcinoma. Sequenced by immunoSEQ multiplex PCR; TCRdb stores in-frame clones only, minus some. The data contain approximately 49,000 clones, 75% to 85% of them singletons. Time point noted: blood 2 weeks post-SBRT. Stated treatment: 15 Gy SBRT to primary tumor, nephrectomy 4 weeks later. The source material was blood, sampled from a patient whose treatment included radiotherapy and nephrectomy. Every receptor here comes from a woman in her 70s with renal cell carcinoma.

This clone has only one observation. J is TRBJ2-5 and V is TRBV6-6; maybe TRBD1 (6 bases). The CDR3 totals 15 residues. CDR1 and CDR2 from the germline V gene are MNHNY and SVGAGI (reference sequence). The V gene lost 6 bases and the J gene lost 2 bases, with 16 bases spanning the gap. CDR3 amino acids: CASSRTGSAQETQYF. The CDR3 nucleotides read TGTGCCAGCAGCCGCACAGGGTCGGCACAAGAGACCCAGTACTTC.

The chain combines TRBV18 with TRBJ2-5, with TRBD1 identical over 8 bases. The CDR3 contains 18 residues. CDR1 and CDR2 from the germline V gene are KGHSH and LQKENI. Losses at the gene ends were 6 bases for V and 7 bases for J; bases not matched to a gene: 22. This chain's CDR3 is CASSSGTGGSRTLRTQYF. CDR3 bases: TGTGCCAGCTCCTCCGGGACAGGAGGATCTAGGACCCTAAGGACCCAGTACTTC.

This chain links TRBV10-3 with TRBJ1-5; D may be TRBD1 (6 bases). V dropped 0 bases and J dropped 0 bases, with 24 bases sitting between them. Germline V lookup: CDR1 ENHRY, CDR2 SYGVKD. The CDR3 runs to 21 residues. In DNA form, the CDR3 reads TGTGCCATCAGTGAGTCTTTGGGGGCAGGGGTAAAAGGGTATAGCAATCAGCCCCAGCATTTT. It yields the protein CAISESLGAGVKGYSNQPQHF.

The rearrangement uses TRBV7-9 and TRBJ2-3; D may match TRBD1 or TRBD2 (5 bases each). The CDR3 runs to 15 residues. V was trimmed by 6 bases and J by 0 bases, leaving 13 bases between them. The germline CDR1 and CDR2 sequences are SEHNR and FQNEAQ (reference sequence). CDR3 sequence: CASRGKGDSTDTQYF. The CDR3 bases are TGTGCCAGCAGAGGAAAAGGGGACAGCACAGATACGCAGTATTTT.

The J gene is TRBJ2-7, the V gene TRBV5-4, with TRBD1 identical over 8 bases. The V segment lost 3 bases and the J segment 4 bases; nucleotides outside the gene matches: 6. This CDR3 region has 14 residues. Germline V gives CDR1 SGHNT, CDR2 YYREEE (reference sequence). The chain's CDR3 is CASSSQGVGYEQYF. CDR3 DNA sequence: TGTGCCAGCAGCTCACAGGGGGTCGGGTACGAGCAGTACTTC.

The CDR3 protein is CASLEGASTEAFF. The CDR3 DNA reads as TGTGCCAGTCTGGAGGGGGCAAGCACTGAAGCTTTCTTT. V is TRBV7-9 and J is TRBJ1-1; 7 bases fit TRBD1. The length of the CDR3 is 13 residues. Germline values: CDR1 SEHNR, CDR2 FQNEAQ (reference sequence). The V and J ends lost 9 bases and 4 bases, in that order; junction bases with no gene match: 8.

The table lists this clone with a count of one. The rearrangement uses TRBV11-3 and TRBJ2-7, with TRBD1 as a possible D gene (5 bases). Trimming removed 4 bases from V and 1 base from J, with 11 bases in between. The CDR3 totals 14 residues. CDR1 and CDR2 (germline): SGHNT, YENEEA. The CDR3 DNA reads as TGTGCCAGCAGCTCTGACAGTGAGTCCTACGAGCAGTACTTC. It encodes CASSSDSESYEQYF.

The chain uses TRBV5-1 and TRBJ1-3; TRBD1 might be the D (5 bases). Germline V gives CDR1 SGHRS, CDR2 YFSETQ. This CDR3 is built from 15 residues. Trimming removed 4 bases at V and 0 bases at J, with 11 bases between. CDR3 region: CASSPDGHSGNTIYF. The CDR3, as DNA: TGCGCCAGCAGCCCGGACGGACACTCTGGAAACACCATATATTTT.

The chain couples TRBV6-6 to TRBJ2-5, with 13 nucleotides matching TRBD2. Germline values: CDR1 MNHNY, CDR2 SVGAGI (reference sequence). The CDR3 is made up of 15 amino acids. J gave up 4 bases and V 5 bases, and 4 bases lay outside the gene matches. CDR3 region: CASSTWTSGRETQYF. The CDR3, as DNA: TGTGCCAGCAGTACCTGGACTAGCGGGAGAGAGACCCAGTACTTC.

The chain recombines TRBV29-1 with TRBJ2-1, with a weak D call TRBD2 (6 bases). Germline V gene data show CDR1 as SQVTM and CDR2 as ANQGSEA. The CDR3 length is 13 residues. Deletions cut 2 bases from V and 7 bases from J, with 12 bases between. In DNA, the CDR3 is TGCAGCGTTGAATCCCGACTAGGAAATGAGCAGTTCTTC. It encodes CSVESRLGNEQFF.